Below, 10 T cell receptor beta chains from the same sample are listed, as sequenced in a study of Tregs in tolerant kidney transplant recipients. Related graft donors supplied nonmyeloablative bone marrow transplants, and mixed chimerism was transient. Using immunoSEQ multiplex PCR, the repertoire was profiled, and TCRdb retains in-frame clones only, with some absent. The sample yields over 14,000 clones, of which the top ten take up about 3.3%. Sample: CD4+ T cells from blood (PBMCs), taken 12 months after the transplant. The receptors shown here come from a human patient who received a combined kidney and bone marrow transplant. Some T cells may arise from the graft donor.

As for this clone: The read gets to within 3 residues of the CDR3 end, and the germline J gene fills in the rest. The genes are TRBV4-2 and TRBJ1-5, with 7 bases that match TRBD1. Unmatched junction bases numbered 12, after V lost 4 bases and J lost 0 bases. The CDR3 length is 18 residues. In germline, CDR1 is LGHNA, CDR2 YNFKEQ. CDR3 loop: CASSLLGWTGYSNQPQHF. Partial CDR3 DNA: TGTGCCAGCAGCCTACTCGGATGGACAGGCTATAGCAATCAGCCC.

About this clone: Read data end 3 residues before the CDR3 end; the end is taken from the germline J gene. V and J are TRBV18 and TRBJ2-7; D is unclear. Trimming took 2 bases from V and 0 from J, leaving 5 bases between them. The CDR3 extends over 13 amino acids. CDR1 and CDR2 from the germline V gene are KGHSH and LQKENI. Here the CDR3 reads CASSPTPSYEQYF. The CDR3 DNA, read in part, is TGTGCCAGCTCACCAACACCCTCCTACGAG.

About this clone: The CDR3 end is not reached by the read, which stops 3 residues before it; the germline J gene fills it in. V usage is TRBV30 and J usage is TRBJ2-3; D not certain. The CDR3 spans 15 residues. The germline V and J ends were trimmed by 1 base and 0 bases, with 11 bases remaining between them. Germline V gene lookup returns CDR1 GTSNPN and CDR2 SVGIG (reference sequence). Partial CDR3 DNA: TGTGCCTGGAGTGCAGGATCTATTAGCACAGATACG. Translation: CAWSAGSISTDT. The full CDR3 sequence reads CAWSAGSISTDTQYF. The full variable domain, completed using reference TRBV30 and TRBJ2-3, is SQTIHQWPATLVQPVGSPLSLECTVEGTSNPNLYWYRQAAGRGLQLLFYSVGIGQISSEVPQNLSASRPQDRQFILSSKKLLLSDSGFYLCAWSAGSISTDTQYFGPGTRLTVL.

Considering frequency, this clone is medium-sized. The CDR3 goes on 3 residues after the read ends, and that part is filled in from the germline J gene. The rearrangement links TRBV5-1 to TRBJ2-3, with D tentatively TRBD2 (6 bases). Germline V gene sequence: CDR1 SGHRS, CDR2 YFSETQ. The CDR3 length is 18 residues. CDR3 amino acids: CASSLAPAGTPDGGTQYF. Incomplete CDR3 DNA: TGCGCCAGCAGCTTAGCCCCGGCCGGGACTCCTGACGGAGGAACG.

Notes on this clone: The read comes to an end 3 residues before the CDR3 does, leaving the germline J gene to fill in the end. The chain has TRBV5-1 and TRBJ2-5; 14 nucleotides line up with TRBD2. Trimming removed 4 bases from V and 5 bases from J; junction bases left unmatched: 4. This CDR3 has 15 residues. Germline lookup yields CDR1 SGHRS and CDR2 YFSETQ. Here the CDR3 reads CASSLGLAGVETQYF. Partial CDR3 DNA: TGCGCCAGCAGCCTGGGACTAGCGGGAGTTGAGACC. The full variable domain, in which reference TRBV5-1 and TRBJ2-5 provide the parts outside the CDR3, is KAGVTQTPRYLIKTRGQQVTLSCSPISGHRSVSWYQQTPGQGLQFLFEYFSETQRNKGNFPGRFSGRQFSNSRSEMNVSTLELGDSALYLCASSLGLAGVETQYFGPGTRLLVL.

In regard to this clone: Coverage ceases 3 residues before the CDR3 finishes, and the germline J gene fills in the end. The chain combines TRBV28 with TRBJ1-5; TRBD1 agrees at 9 bases. The V segment lost 6 bases and the J segment 5 bases; nucleotides outside the gene matches: 8. Germline V CDR1 and CDR2: MDHEN, SYDVKM. This CDR3 region has 15 residues. Incomplete CDR3 DNA: TGTGCCAGCAGGTCAACCGGGACAGGGTATCAGCCC. Translating gives CASRSTGTGYQP. The entire CDR3 is CASRSTGTGYQPQHF.

Concerning this clone: The read stops 3 residues short of the end of the CDR3; the missing end is completed from the germline J gene. This chain joins TRBV28 and TRBJ2-7, with 8 bases aligning to TRBD1. CDR3 size: 17 residues. V shed 4 bases, J shed 0 bases, and the junction held 11 bases outside the gene matches. Germline CDR1 and CDR2: MDHEN and SYDVKM. This chain's CDR3 is CASSSTGTGISSYEQYF. The sequenced CDR3 bases are TGTGCCAGCAGTTCAACCGGGACAGGAATAAGCTCCTACGAG.

This clone is called large based on its frequency. The sequenced fragment ends 3 residues before the CDR3 boundary, so the rest is inferred from the germline J gene. This sequence joins TRBV7-2 and TRBJ1-1; D might be TRBD1 (5 bases). Trimming took 8 bases from V and 1 from J, leaving 11 bases between them. Germline values: CDR1 SGHTA, CDR2 FQGNSA. The CDR3 contains 13 residues. CDR3: CASGTQGNTEAFF. The DNA read from the CDR3 is TGTGCCAGCGGAACGCAGGGGAACACTGAA.

Remarks on this clone: Coverage ceases 3 residues before the CDR3 finishes, and the germline J gene fills in the end. This chain uses TRBV25-1 with TRBJ1-1, with unresolved D. V lost 2 bases, J lost 4 bases, and 14 bases lay in between. The CDR3 consists of 15 residues. Germline lookup yields CDR1 MGHDK and CDR2 SYGVNS. The CDR3 region is CASSEAGNRGTEAFF. The covered CDR3 bases are TGTGCCAGCAGTGAAGCTGGGAACCGGGGCACTGAA.

Worth noting for this clone: The read falls 3 residues short of the CDR3 end, and the missing part is taken from the germline J gene. The chain is built from TRBV30 and TRBJ2-7, with 9 positions matching TRBD2. The CDR3 length is 16 residues. Germline CDR1 reads GTSNPN; CDR2 reads SVGIG (reference sequence). Germline trimming cut 0 bases from V and 3 bases from J; bases unmatched to any gene: 9. The part of the CDR3 DNA that was read is TGTGCCTGGAGTGTAGGACCCCTAGCGGGAAGCTACGAG. It yields the protein CAWSVGPLAGSYE. The complete CDR3 reads CAWSVGPLAGSYEQYF. Variable domain in full (rest from reference TRBV30 and TRBJ2-7): SQTIHQWPATLVQPVGSPLSLECTVEGTSNPNLYWYRQAAGRGLQLLFYSVGIGQISSEVPQNLSASRPQDRQFILSSKKLLLSDSGFYLCAWSVGPLAGSYEQYFGPGTRLTVT.